A selection of T cell receptor beta chains follows, all from one sample in a study of metastatic and nonmetastatic thyroid tumors. From the PCR reads, TCRdb re-called clones with MiXCR. This table has approximately 28,000 clones, under 25% appearing once. Specimen: blood. The receptors here all came from a female donor with papillary thyroid cancer or a benign thyroid nodule (not recorded which). Some clones in this sample may be carry-over from other donors' samples. Each CDR3 is given with its conserved first and last residue. The order of the fields is J gene, V gene, D gene, clone size, CDR3 DNA, CDR3 protein. D genes are given only for firm matches. Expanded clones get a size class; other rows say once, few or many, or leave the size out.

>TRBJ1-1|TRBV6-2/TRBV6-3|TRBD1|NA
TGTGCCAGCAGTCCCCGGACAGGTTTGAACACTGAAGCTTTCTTT
CASSPRTGLNTEAFF
>TRBJ1-6|TRBV6-5|NA|medium-sized
TGTGCCAGCAGTTACTCCTTTAAGAATTCACCCCTCCACTTT
CASSYSFKNSPLHF
>TRBJ2-3|TRBV9|NA|NA
TGTGCCAGCAGCTCAGGGCCATCCACAGATACGCAGTGTTTT
CASSSGPSTDTQCF
>TRBJ1-1|TRBV20-1|NA|many
TGCAGTGCTAGTCCCTCAGGTCAGAACACTGAAGCTTTCTTT
CSASPSGQNTEAFF
>TRBJ1-1|TRBV6-2/TRBV6-3|TRBD1|many
TGTGCCAGCAGCCCCATAAACAGGGGACATGCGAACACTGAAGCTTTCTTT
CASSPINRGHANTEAFF
>TRBJ1-4|TRBV11-2|TRBD1|many
TGTGCCAGCAGCATCCAGGGGGCCTCAACTAATGAAAAACTGTTTTTT
CASSIQGASTNEKLFF
>TRBJ2-3|TRBV7-9|TRBD2|many
TGTGCCAGCAGCACCATAGCGGGAGGGCTTACAGATACGCAGTATTTT
CASSTIAGGLTDTQYF
>TRBJ1-5|TRBV10-3|NA|many
TGTGCCATCAGTGATTCTCCAGGCAATCAGCCCCAGCATTTT
CAISDSPGNQPQHF
>TRBJ1-1|TRBV27|TRBD1|many
TGTGCCAGCAGTCCGGGACAGAGACGAATCATGAACACTGAAGCTTTCTTT
CASSPGQRRIMNTEAFF
>TRBJ2-1|TRBV12-3/TRBV12-4|TRBD2|few
TGTGCCAGCATACTAGCGGGAGGGTTTGTTGAGCAGTTCTTC
CASILAGGFVEQFF
>TRBJ2-7|TRBV27|NA|NA
TGTGCCAGCAGTTCCCTCCCGGGCTACTACGAGCAGTACTTC
CASSSLPGYYEQYF
>TRBJ1-1|TRBV20-1|TRBD1|NA
TGCAGTGCTACCCCCGGTGCAGGGGACAGCACTGAAGCTTTCTTT
CSATPGAGDSTEAFF
>TRBJ1-3|TRBV20-1|NA|many
TGCAGTGCTAGAGTACCGGGCGCGGGAAACACCATATATTTT
CSARVPGAGNTIYF
>TRBJ1-2|TRBV28|TRBD1|medium-sized
TGTGCCAGCAGTAGGGACAGTCTCTACACCTTC
CASSRDSLYTF
>TRBJ2-7|TRBV7-3|NA|NA
TGTGCCAGCAGCCAAGGAAGGCAGGGCCACGAGCAGTACTTC
CASSQGRQGHEQYF
>TRBJ1-5|TRBV4-2|NA|many
TGTGCCAGCAGCCAATCCAGCCTCCGGGGAATGAGCAATCAGCCCCAGCATTTT
CASSQSSLRGMSNQPQHF
>TRBJ2-7|TRBV6-5|NA|NA
TGTGCCAGCAGTTACTCGAGTCATCAGTCCCACGAGCAGTACTTC
CASSYSSHQSHEQYF